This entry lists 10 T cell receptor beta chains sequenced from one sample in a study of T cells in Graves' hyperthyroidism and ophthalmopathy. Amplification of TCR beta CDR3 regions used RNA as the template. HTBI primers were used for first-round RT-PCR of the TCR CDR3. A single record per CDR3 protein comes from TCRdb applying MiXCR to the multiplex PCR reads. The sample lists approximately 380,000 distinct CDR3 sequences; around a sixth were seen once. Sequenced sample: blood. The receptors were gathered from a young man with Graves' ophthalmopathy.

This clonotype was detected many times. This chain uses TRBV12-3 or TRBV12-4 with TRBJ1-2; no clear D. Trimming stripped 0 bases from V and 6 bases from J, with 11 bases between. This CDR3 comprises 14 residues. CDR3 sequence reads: CASSLANGVHGYTF. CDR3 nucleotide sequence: TGTGCCAGCAGTTTAGCGAATGGAGTACATGGCTACACCTTC.

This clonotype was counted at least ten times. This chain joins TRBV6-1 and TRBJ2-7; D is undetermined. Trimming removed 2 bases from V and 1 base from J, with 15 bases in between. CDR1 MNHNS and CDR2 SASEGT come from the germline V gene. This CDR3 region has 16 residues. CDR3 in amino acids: CASSERTTLWSYEQYF. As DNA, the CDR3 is TGTGCCAGCAGTGAACGGACCACACTATGGTCCTACGAGCAGTACTTC.

The CDR3 DNA follows: TGTGCCAGCAGCTCGGAGAAGGGGGAGGGGGCTTACCCAAGATACAATGAGCAGTTCTTC. This sequence encodes CASSSEKGEGAYPRYNEQFF. V gene TRBV7-4 combines with J gene TRBJ2-1; D tentatively fits TRBD1 or TRBD2 (7 bases each). The CDR3 is made up of 20 amino acids. Germline CDR1 reads SGHVT; CDR2 reads SQSDAQ. Trimming left V 4 bases short and J 4 bases short, with 29 bases between.

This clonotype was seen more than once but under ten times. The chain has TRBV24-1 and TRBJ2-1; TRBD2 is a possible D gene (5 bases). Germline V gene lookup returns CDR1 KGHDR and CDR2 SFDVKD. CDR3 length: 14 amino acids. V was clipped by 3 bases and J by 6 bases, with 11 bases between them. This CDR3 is CATSDPRAGNEQFF. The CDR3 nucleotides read TGTGCCACCAGTGATCCCCGGGCGGGCAATGAGCAGTTCTTC.

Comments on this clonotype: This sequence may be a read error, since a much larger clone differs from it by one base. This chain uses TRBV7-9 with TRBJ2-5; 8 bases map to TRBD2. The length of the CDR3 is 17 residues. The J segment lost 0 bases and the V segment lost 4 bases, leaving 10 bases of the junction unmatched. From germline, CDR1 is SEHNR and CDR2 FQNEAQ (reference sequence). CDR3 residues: CASSSVGELADQETQYF. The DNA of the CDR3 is TGTGCCAGCAGCTCCGTGGGGGAACTAGCGGACCAAGAGACCCAGTACTTC.

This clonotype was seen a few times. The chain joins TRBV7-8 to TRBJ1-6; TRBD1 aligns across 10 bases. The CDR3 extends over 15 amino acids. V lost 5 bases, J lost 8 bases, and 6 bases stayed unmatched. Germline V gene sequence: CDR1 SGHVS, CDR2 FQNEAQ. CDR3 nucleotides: TGTGCCAGCAGCCCCACGACAGGGGGCGATTCACCCCTCCACTTT. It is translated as CASSPTTGGDSPLHF.

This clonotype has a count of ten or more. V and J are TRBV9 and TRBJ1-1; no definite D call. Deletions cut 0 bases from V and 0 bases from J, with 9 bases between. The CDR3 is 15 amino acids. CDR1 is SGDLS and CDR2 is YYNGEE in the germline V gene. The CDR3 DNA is TGTGCCAGCAGCGTAGAGGTGGATATGAACACTGAAGCTTTCTTT. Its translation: CASSVEVDMNTEAFF. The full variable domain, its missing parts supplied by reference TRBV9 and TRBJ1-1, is DSGVTQTPKHLITATGQRVTLRCSPRSGDLSVYWYQQSLDQGLQFLIQYYNGEERAKGNILERFSAQQFPDLHSELNLSSLELGDSALYFCASSVEVDMNTEAFFGQGTRLTVV.

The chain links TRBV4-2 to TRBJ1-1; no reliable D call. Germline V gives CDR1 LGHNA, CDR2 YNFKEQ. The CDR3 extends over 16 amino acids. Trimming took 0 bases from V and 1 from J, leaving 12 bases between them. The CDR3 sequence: CASSQELLGQNTEAFF. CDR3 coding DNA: TGTGCCAGCAGCCAAGAATTACTTGGGCAGAACACTGAAGCTTTCTTT.

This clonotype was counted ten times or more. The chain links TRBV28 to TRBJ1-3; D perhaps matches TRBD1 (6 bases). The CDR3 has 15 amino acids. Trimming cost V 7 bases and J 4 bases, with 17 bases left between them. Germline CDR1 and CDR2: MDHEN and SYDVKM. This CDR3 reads CASIGGPSSGNTIYF. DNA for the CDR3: TGTGCCAGCATTGGGGGCCCGTCTTCCGGAAACACCATATATTTT. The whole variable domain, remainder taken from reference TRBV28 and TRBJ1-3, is DVKVTQSSRYLVKRTGEKVFLECVQDMDHENMFWYRQDPGLGLRLIYFSYDVKMKEKGDIPEGYSVSREKKERFSLILESASTNQTSMYLCASIGGPSSGNTIYFGEGSWLTVV.

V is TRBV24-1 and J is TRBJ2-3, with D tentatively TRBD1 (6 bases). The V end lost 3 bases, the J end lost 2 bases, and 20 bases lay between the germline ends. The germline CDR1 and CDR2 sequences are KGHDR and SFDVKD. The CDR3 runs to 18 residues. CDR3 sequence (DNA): TGTGCCACCAGTGATATGCCCACCCGGGACATTCTCACAGATACGCAGTATTTT. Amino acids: CATSDMPTRDILTDTQYF.